These T cell receptor beta chains were read from a single sample in a study of blood T cells in healthy people across ages. MiXCR, run by TCRdb on the 5' RACE reads, gives a single entry per CDR3 protein. This sample has hundreds of thousands of distinct CDR3 sequences, with approximately 30% found just once. The sequenced material came from blood. These receptor sequences come from a woman at least 80 years old in good health. The CDR3 runs from the conserved cysteine through the conserved F or W. D genes are given only for firm matches. Only part of the rows carry a size: once, few, many, or a class if the clone is expanded.

DNA	CDR3	D	size	V	J
TGTGCCAGCGGGCAGTACGGGAAACTGTTTTTT	CASGQYGKLFF	-	many	TRBV27	TRBJ1-4
TGCAGCGTTAGGGGACAGGGCTACGAGCAGTACTTC	CSVRGQGYEQYF	TRBD1	many	TRBV29-1	TRBJ2-7
TGTGCCTGGAAGGCGGGGGAATTATCACCCCTCCACTTT	CAWKAGELSPLHF	-	few	TRBV30	TRBJ1-6
TGCAGTGCAAACAGGGGGCGCTTCCCCTACGAGCAGTACTTC	CSANRGRFPYEQYF	TRBD1	many	TRBV20-1	TRBJ2-7
TGCGCCAGCAGCCAAGACGAGGGAGGAGAGGATACGCAGTATTTT	CASSQDEGGEDTQYF	-	many	TRBV4-3	TRBJ2-3
TGTGCCAGCAGCCAAGCTGGCGGGGGAGCCGAAGATACGCAGTATTTT	CASSQAGGGAEDTQYF	TRBD2	-	TRBV3-1	TRBJ2-3
TGTGCCAGCAGTGAATCGGCTACAGGGATGTATGGCTACACCTTC	CASSESATGMYGYTF	-	many	TRBV2	TRBJ1-2
TGTGCTAGTGGAAGCGAGGAAAAACTGTTTTTT	CASGSEEKLFF	-	-	TRBV12-5	TRBJ1-4
TGCGCCAGCATCGAGGGGACAGGGGGCGGAGAGACCCAGTACTTC	CASIEGTGGGETQYF	TRBD1	many	TRBV5-1	TRBJ2-5
TGTGCCAGCAGTCAAACAGGGACAGATACGCAGTATTTT	CASSQTGTDTQYF	-	-	TRBV6-5	TRBJ2-3